In this sample, the clone carrying this T cell receptor beta chain turned up many times. Its matching antigen is unknown. The junction had 8 bases not matched to a gene; V was cut back by 4 bases and J by 3 bases. CDR3 length: 16 residues. Per the germline V gene, CDR1 is LGHDT and CDR2 is YNNKEL (reference sequence). Prepared libraries of TCR beta cDNA carried unique molecular identifiers. A single record per CDR3 protein comes from TCRdb applying MiXCR to the PCR reads. The sample gives around 250,000 distinct CDR3 sequences, 35% to 40% of which show up once; around 5% is in the top ten. The data are from a study of post-analysis software for immune sequencing data. Study-wide points: Elevated frequency relative to controls characterized roughly 5 TRBV segments in patients, TRBV5-6, TRBV5-1 and TRBV20-1 among them.

Sequencing was carried out using blood. This sequence was found in a girl aged 10-17 years with multiple sclerosis. The V and J genes are TRBV3-1 and TRBJ1-1, with TRBD1 identical over 10 bases. Here the CDR3 reads CASSPSMGTGDTEAFF. The CDR3 DNA is TGTGCCAGCAGCCCCTCGATGGGGACAGGGGACACTGAAGCTTTCTTT.